A single sample gave rise to the 25 T cell receptor beta chains below, sequenced in a study of T cell responses to AZD1222 COVID-19 vaccine. Generated by immunoSEQ multiplex PCR, the TCRdb table keeps only in-frame clones and is missing some. The sample consists of roughly 66,000 clones, 65% to 90% of them appearing once. The sample was peripheral blood, taken on day 0 of AZD1222 vaccination. These receptors were obtained from an adult in good health.

The genes are TRBV9 and TRBJ2-7; D call uncertain. V was cut by 3 bases and J by 5 bases, with 12 bases left in between. This CDR3 comprises 13 residues. Germline CDR1 is SGDLS and CDR2 is YYNGEE. CDR3 sequence reads: CASSAPRSDEQYF. CDR3 DNA sequence: TGTGCCAGCAGCGCACCGAGGTCGGACGAGCAGTACTTC. The full variable domain, in which reference TRBV9 and TRBJ2-7 provide the parts outside the CDR3, is DSGVTQTPKHLITATGQRVTLRCSPRSGDLSVYWYQQSLDQGLQFLIQYYNGEERAKGNILERFSAQQFPDLHSELNLSSLELGDSALYFCASSAPRSDEQYFGPGTRLTVT.

The chain combines TRBV28 with TRBJ1-2; TRBD1 agrees at 7 bases. Unmatched junction bases numbered 11, after V lost 5 bases and J lost 8 bases. Per the germline V gene, CDR1 is MDHEN and CDR2 is SYDVKM. CDR3 size: 14 residues. CDR3 sequence reads: CASSPRQGRGGYTF. The CDR3 nucleotides read TGTGCCAGCAGTCCACGACAGGGACGAGGAGGCTACACCTTC.

The chain combines TRBV30 with TRBJ1-6; D is unresolved. Trimming removed 5 bases at V and 0 bases at J, with 5 bases between. The CDR3 has 13 amino acids. Looked up from germline, CDR1 is GTSNPN and CDR2 is SVGIG (reference sequence). DNA of the CDR3: TGTGCCTGGTCGGCCTCCTATAATTCACCCCTCCACTTT. It is translated as CAWSASYNSPLHF.

The chain recombines TRBV6-5 with TRBJ2-6, with D tentatively TRBD2 (5 bases). This CDR3 contains 15 residues. Germline V gene lookup returns CDR1 MNHEY and CDR2 SVGAGI. Trimming pared 5 bases from V and 4 bases from J, leaving 12 bases between. CDR3 nucleotides: TGTGCCAGCAGTCCTCGGACGGGGGGGGCCAACGTCCTGACTTTC. It translates to CASSPRTGGANVLTF.

The chain joins TRBV5-6 to TRBJ2-3; the D gene is possibly TRBD1 (5 bases). The V and J ends lost 7 bases and 4 bases respectively, with 13 bases between them. From germline, CDR1 is SGHDT and CDR2 YYEEEE. This CDR3 contains 13 residues. The CDR3 sequence is CASQGWRPDTQYF. CDR3 DNA: TGTGCCAGCCAGGGTTGGCGACCAGATACGCAGTATTTT.

The V and J genes are TRBV25-1 and TRBJ2-1, with 7 bases fitting TRBD1. This CDR3 is 15 amino acids long. CDR1 and CDR2 (germline): MGHDK, SYGVNS. V shed 3 bases and J 3 bases; nucleotides not matched to a gene: 5. CDR3 sequence reads: CASSEAGQDYNEQFF. In DNA form, the CDR3 reads TGTGCCAGCAGTGAGGCCGGACAGGACTACAATGAGCAGTTCTTC.

The chain combines TRBV5-6 with TRBJ2-7; TRBD1 agrees at 8 bases. This CDR3 contains 16 residues. Germline values: CDR1 SGHDT, CDR2 YYEEEE. V dropped 3 bases and J dropped 2; count of bases not matched to a gene: 10. The CDR3 sequence: CASSWLGQGAPYEQYF. CDR3 DNA: TGTGCCAGCAGCTGGCTAGGCCAGGGGGCTCCCTACGAGCAGTACTTC.

The chain combines TRBV6-6 with TRBJ1-2; TRBD1 is a possible D gene (5 bases). There are 12 residues in the CDR3. The ends were cut back, 8 bases at V and 3 bases at J, with 10 bases in the middle. Germline lookup yields CDR1 MNHNY and CDR2 SVGAGI (reference sequence). The CDR3 loop is CASAGTHYGYTF. CDR3 nucleotide sequence: TGTGCCAGCGCGGGGACCCACTATGGCTACACCTTC.

This clone is a singleton in its sample. The gene calls are TRBV21-1 and TRBJ2-2. TRBV21-1 is a pseudogene. This CDR3 is 13 amino acids long. DNA for the CDR3: TGTGCCAGAATTCTCGGGCCGTTCGGGGAGCTGTTTTTT. Its protein product is CARILGPFGELFF.

This clone occurred once. The gene calls are TRBV28 and TRBJ1-2; 8 bases are a match to TRBD1. V was pared by 8 bases and J by 4 bases, with 0 bases of the junction left unmatched. This CDR3 region has 11 residues. The germline V gene has CDR1 MDHEN and CDR2 SYDVKM. CDR3 in amino acids: CASGTGYGYTF. In nucleotides, the CDR3 is TGTGCCAGCGGGACAGGCTATGGCTACACCTTC.

CDR3 bases: TGTGCCAGCAGTTACTCCGGCAGGGCGAACACCATATATTTT. Encoded protein: CASSYSGRANTIYF. The chain carries TRBV6-2 or TRBV6-3 and TRBJ1-3, with a possible D match to TRBD1 (5 bases). V lost 0 bases and J lost 7, with 10 bases in between. In germline, CDR1 is MNHEY, CDR2 SVGEGT. This CDR3 is built from 14 residues.

The rearrangement links TRBV5-1 to TRBJ2-5; 9 bases are a match to TRBD1. This CDR3 spans 15 amino acids. CDR1 SGHRS and CDR2 YFSETQ come from the germline V gene. The J segment lost 5 bases and the V segment lost 2 bases, leaving 7 bases of the junction unmatched. The CDR3 sequence: CASSLLQGAGETQYF. In DNA form, the CDR3 reads TGCGCCAGCAGCTTATTACAGGGGGCGGGGGAGACCCAGTACTTC.

This clone showed up just a few times. The rearrangement joins TRBV5-8 to TRBJ1-5; a weak D match, TRBD1 (6 bases). V was pared by 6 bases and J by 6 bases, with 10 bases between. Per the germline V gene, CDR1 is SGHTS and CDR2 is YDEGEE. The CDR3 is made up of 12 amino acids. The chain's CDR3 is CASIQGSQPQHF. The CDR3 DNA sequence: TGTGCCAGCATCCAGGGGAGTCAGCCCCAGCATTTT.

J is TRBJ1-1 and V is TRBV5-6; D is unclear. V lost 2 bases, J lost 0 bases, and 8 bases lay in between. The CDR3 has 14 residues. In germline, CDR1 is SGHDT, CDR2 YYEEEE. CDR3 in DNA: TGTGCCAGCAGCTTCTCCAGGCTGAACACTGAAGCTTTCTTT. Amino acid sequence: CASSFSRLNTEAFF.

The V call is TRBV6-5, the J call TRBJ1-2, with D possibly matching TRBD1 (6 bases). Germline V lookup: CDR1 MNHEY, CDR2 SVGAGI. CDR3 size: 15 residues. The V end was cut by 0 bases, the J end by 6 bases, with 14 bases between. DNA of the CDR3: TGTGCCAGCAGTTACTCTGGGTCAGGGGCAGATGGCTACACCTTC. The encoded protein is CASSYSGSGADGYTF.

This clone was recorded once. The V gene is TRBV6-5, the J gene TRBJ2-7; D gene ambiguous. V gave up 2 bases and J gave up 4 bases, with 12 bases separating them. The CDR3 loop spans 14 amino acids. CDR1 and CDR2 from the germline V gene are MNHEY and SVGAGI. The CDR3 protein is CASSYGPWGYEQYF. The CDR3 DNA reads as TGTGCCAGCAGTTACGGGCCTTGGGGTTACGAGCAGTACTTC.

This chain joins TRBV7-6 and TRBJ2-1; no definite D call. Trimming pared 1 base from V and 2 bases from J, leaving 9 bases between. The CDR3 is 15 residues long. Germline V gene data show CDR1 as SGHVS and CDR2 as FNYEAQ. The CDR3: CASSLGEPPYNEQFF. For the CDR3, the DNA is TGTGCCAGCAGCTTAGGGGAACCCCCCTACAATGAGCAGTTCTTC.

The J gene is TRBJ2-7, the V gene TRBV6-2 or TRBV6-3; tentatively, D is TRBD1 (6 bases). Germline V gene data show CDR1 as MNHEY and CDR2 as SVGEGT. This CDR3 has 16 residues. Trimming shortened V by 0 bases and J by 3 bases, and 15 bases separated the two germline ends. CDR3 protein: CASSYSHARGSYEQYF. CDR3 coding DNA: TGTGCCAGCAGTTACTCGCACGCCAGGGGTAGCTACGAGCAGTACTTC.

The V and J genes are TRBV27 and TRBJ2-7; weak D call: TRBD2 (6 bases). The CDR3 loop spans 14 amino acids. Trimming pared 3 bases from V and 7 bases from J, leaving 16 bases between. Germline V gene lookup returns CDR1 MNHEY and CDR2 SMNVEV (reference sequence). The CDR3 spells CASSLRGMSREQYF. In DNA form, the CDR3 reads TGTGCCAGCAGTTTGCGGGGTATGTCTCGAGAGCAGTACTTC.

This clone was counted a single time. The chain recombines TRBV5-4 with TRBJ2-7, with D possibly being TRBD1 (6 bases). V was clipped by 3 bases and J by 4 bases, with 8 bases between them. The CDR3 is 12 residues long. Germline CDR1 and CDR2: SGHNT and YYREEE (reference sequence). Here the CDR3 DNA reads TGTGCCAGCAGCTCTACAGGGTACGAGCAGTACTTC. It translates to CASSSTGYEQYF.

The chain recombines TRBV11-3 with TRBJ1-1, with 7 positions matching TRBD1. The CDR3 is 13 residues long. Germline trimming cut 3 bases from V and 6 bases from J; bases unmatched to any gene: 4. Looked up from germline, CDR1 is SGHNT and CDR2 is YENEEA. CDR3 sequence reads: CASSFGQASEAFF. The CDR3 bases are TGTGCCAGCAGCTTCGGACAGGCCTCTGAAGCTTTCTTT.

This clone was detected once. This chain connects TRBV7-2 to TRBJ1-6; D is unresolved. V lost 1 base and J 3 bases, leaving 10 bases between the germline ends. CDR3 length equals 16 residues. Germline CDR1 SGHTA, CDR2 FQGNSA. CDR3 loop: CASSLEGLRYNSPLHF. The CDR3 region has the DNA TGTGCCAGCAGCTTAGAAGGGCTTCGCTATAATTCACCCCTCCACTTT.

The J gene is TRBJ1-4, the V gene TRBV4-2, with D hard to call. Per germline, CDR1 LGHNA and CDR2 YNFKEQ. This CDR3 spans 14 amino acids. Trimming removed 1 base from V and 3 bases from J, with 6 bases in between. CDR3 DNA sequence: TGTGCCAGCAGCCAAGGAAGAGCTAATGAAAAACTGTTTTTT. This gives the protein CASSQGRANEKLFF.

The chain is built from TRBV7-9 and TRBJ2-3, with a weak D call TRBD2 (6 bases). The ends were cut back, 5 bases at V and 0 bases at J, with 12 bases in the middle. This CDR3 contains 15 residues. The germline V gene encodes CDR1 SEHNR and CDR2 FQNEAQ (reference sequence). As DNA, the CDR3 is TGTGCCAGCAGCCCACCCGGGGGTAGCACAGATACGCAGTATTTT. Protein: CASSPPGGSTDTQYF.

This clone was seen only a few times. V and J are TRBV11-2 and TRBJ1-5, with a tentative D call TRBD1 (6 bases). V lost 2 bases to trimming and J lost 2 bases, with 13 bases between them. The CDR3 contains 16 residues. CDR1 is SGHAT, CDR2 FQNNGV, per germline. The CDR3 bases are TGTGCCAGCAGCTTAAGTGCGGGGGGCGGCAATCAGCCCCAGCATTTT. Amino acid sequence: CASSLSAGGGNQPQHF.